These T cell receptor beta chains were read from a single sample in a study of blood T cell repertoires in COVID-19. The assay was immunoSEQ multiplex PCR, and TCRdb's table has in-frame clones only and misses some. Of 110,000 to 150,000 clones in the sample, approximately 80% were seen once. Sequenced material: peripheral blood. These receptors were obtained from a human donor in a cohort sampled during active COVID-19. Both conserved end residues are part of each CDR3. A D gene is named only where the DNA matches it firmly. Expanded clones are given a class, and other clones once, few, many or no size at all.

J gene: TRBJ2-5; clone size: .; D gene: TRBD1; V gene: TRBV11-2; CDR3 protein: CASSLATGGETQYF; CDR3 DNA: TGTGCCAGCAGCTTAGCTACAGGGGGAGAGACCCAGTACTTC
J gene: TRBJ1-4; clone size: .; D gene: TRBD1; V gene: TRBV10-3; CDR3 protein: CAISPGQNNEKLFF; CDR3 DNA: TGTGCCATCAGTCCGGGACAGAATAATGAAAAACTGTTTTTT
J gene: TRBJ2-1; clone size: .; D gene: TRBD2; V gene: TRBV19; CDR3 protein: CASRTGGRLGEQFF; CDR3 DNA: TGTGCCAGTCGGACGGGGGGGCGATTAGGAGAGCAGTTCTTC
J gene: TRBJ1-6; clone size: once; D gene: TRBD1; V gene: TRBV11-1; CDR3 protein: CASSAGGNNSPLHF; CDR3 DNA: TGTGCCAGCAGCGCAGGGGGTAATAATTCACCCCTCCACTTT
J gene: TRBJ1-2; clone size: few; D gene: TRBD1; V gene: TRBV14; CDR3 protein: CASSPRQGFGYTF; CDR3 DNA: TGTGCCAGCAGCCCGCGACAGGGATTTGGCTACACCTTC
J gene: TRBJ1-5; clone size: once; D gene: .; V gene: TRBV2; CDR3 protein: CASRFGKEGNQPQHF; CDR3 DNA: TGTGCCAGCAGATTCGGGAAGGAAGGCAATCAGCCCCAGCATTTT
J gene: TRBJ1-1; clone size: .; D gene: TRBD1; V gene: TRBV2; CDR3 protein: CASSEIQGAGYTEAFF; CDR3 DNA: TGTGCCAGCAGCGAGATACAGGGGGCTGGGTACACTGAAGCTTTCTTT
J gene: TRBJ1-3; clone size: .; D gene: .; V gene: TRBV4-1; CDR3 protein: CASSPGISGNTIYF; CDR3 DNA: TGCGCCAGCAGCCCAGGAATCTCTGGAAACACCATATATTTT
J gene: TRBJ2-7; clone size: .; D gene: .; V gene: TRBV19; CDR3 protein: CASSTGVGSSYEQYF; CDR3 DNA: TGTGCCAGTAGTACGGGGGTGGGCAGCTCCTACGAGCAGTACTTC
J gene: TRBJ2-3; clone size: .; D gene: .; V gene: TRBV6-5; CDR3 protein: CASRGTLPTDTQYF; CDR3 DNA: TGTGCCAGCAGGGGGACACTTCCCACAGATACGCAGTATTTT
J gene: TRBJ2-2; clone size: few; D gene: .; V gene: TRBV30; CDR3 protein: CAWRPQGGTGELFF; CDR3 DNA: TGTGCCTGGAGGCCTCAGGGAGGAACCGGGGAGCTGTTTTTT
J gene: TRBJ2-2; clone size: .; D gene: .; V gene: TRBV9; CDR3 protein: CASSVGGDWSTGELFF; CDR3 DNA: TGTGCCAGCAGCGTAGGCGGGGACTGGAGCACCGGGGAGCTGTTTTTT
J gene: TRBJ1-6; clone size: few; D gene: TRBD1; V gene: TRBV6-2/TRBV6-3; CDR3 protein: CASSFQTRATGRNSPLHF; CDR3 DNA: TGTGCCAGCAGTTTCCAAACCCGAGCGACAGGGAGGAATTCACCCCTCCACTTT
J gene: TRBJ2-7; clone size: once; D gene: TRBD1; V gene: TRBV6-6; CDR3 protein: CASSKPGQTYEQYF; CDR3 DNA: TGTGCCAGCAGTAAACCGGGACAGACCTACGAGCAGTACTTC
J gene: TRBJ1-6; clone size: .; D gene: TRBD1; V gene: TRBV9; CDR3 protein: CASSEGQSRNSPLHF; CDR3 DNA: TGTGCCAGCAGCGAGGGACAGTCCCGAAATTCACCCCTCCACTTT